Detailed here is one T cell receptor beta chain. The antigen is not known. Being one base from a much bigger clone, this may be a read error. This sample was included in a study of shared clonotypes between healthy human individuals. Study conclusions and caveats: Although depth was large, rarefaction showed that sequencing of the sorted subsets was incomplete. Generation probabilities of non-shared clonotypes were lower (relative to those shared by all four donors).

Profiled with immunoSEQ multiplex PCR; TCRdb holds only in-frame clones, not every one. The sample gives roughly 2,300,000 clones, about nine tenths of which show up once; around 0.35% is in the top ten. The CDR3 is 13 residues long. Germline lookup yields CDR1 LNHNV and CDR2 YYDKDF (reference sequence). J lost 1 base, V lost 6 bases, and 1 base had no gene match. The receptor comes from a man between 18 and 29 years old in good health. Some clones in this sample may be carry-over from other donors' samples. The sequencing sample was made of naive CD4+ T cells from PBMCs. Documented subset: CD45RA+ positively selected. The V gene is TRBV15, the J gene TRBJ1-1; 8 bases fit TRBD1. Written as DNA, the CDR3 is TGTGCCACCAGTGGACAGGGGAACACTGAAGCTTTCTTT. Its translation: CATSGQGNTEAFF. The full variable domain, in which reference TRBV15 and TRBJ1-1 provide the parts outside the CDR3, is DAMVIQNPRYQVTQFGKPVTLSCSQTLNHNVMYWYQQKSSQAPKLLFHYYDKDFNNEADTPDNFQSRRPNTSFCFLDIRSPGLGDTAMYLCATSGQGNTEAFFGQGTRLTVV.